This T cell receptor (beta chain) came from a study of T cells in Graves' hyperthyroidism and ophthalmopathy. Diagnoses used clinical symptoms, serum thyroxine and TRAb, thyroid ultrasound and orbital computed tomography. It was 10 ml of fresh peripheral blood that supplied the PBMCs. Germline trimming cut 4 bases from V and 4 bases from J; bases unmatched to any gene: 9. CDR3 length: 16 amino acids. The V gene's germline CDR1 is LGHDT and CDR2 YNNKEL (reference sequence). TCR beta CDR3 regions were amplified from RNA transcripts. The TCR CDR3 was amplified in a first-round RT-PCR using the HTBI primer set. TCRdb reprocessed the multiplex PCR reads via MiXCR and lists one record per CDR3 protein. The sample contains approximately 630,000 distinct CDR3 sequences, under 20% of which appear only once. This clonotype was seen just once. The antigen is not known. Findings and limits, study-wide: In the blood, most expanded thyroid clonotypes above 0.001 appeared as well.

The sample consisted of blood. The receptor was isolated from a woman aged 25 to 39 with Graves' hyperthyroidism. J is TRBJ2-2 and V is TRBV3-1, with 7 nucleotides matching TRBD2. The CDR3 nucleotides are TGTGCCAGCAGCCCCACGTGGCGGGAGAGCACCGGGGAGCTGTTTTTT. Translation gives CASSPTWRESTGELFF.